The 8 T cell receptor beta chains given below trace back to one sample, sequenced in a study of T cells in Graves' hyperthyroidism and ophthalmopathy. Amplification of TCR beta CDR3 regions used RNA as the template. An initial round of RT-PCR targeting the TCR CDR3 relied on the HTBI primer set. In TCRdb, the multiplex PCR reads were re-called with MiXCR into one record per CDR3 protein. The repertoire holds 450,000 to 600,000 distinct CDR3 sequences, with roughly 15% as singletons. Sequencing was performed on blood. The source is a woman aged 40-49 years with Graves' hyperthyroidism.

In its sample, this clonotype was seen many times. The chain uses TRBV12-3 or TRBV12-4 and TRBJ2-7; D remains unclear. This CDR3 is built from 15 residues. V lost 5 bases to trimming and J lost 0 bases, with 14 bases between them. The DNA for the CDR3 is TGTGCCAGCAGTGATACAAGTCAGAGCTCCTACGAGCAGTACTTC. This sequence encodes CASSDTSQSSYEQYF.

This clonotype was counted many times. V is TRBV29-1 and J is TRBJ1-1; TRBD1 matches 8 bases. The V segment lost 6 bases and the J segment 4 bases; nucleotides outside the gene matches: 4. CDR3 length equals 12 residues. The germline CDR1 and CDR2 sequences are SQVTM and ANQGSEA. The CDR3 region is CSVDRGATEAFF. The CDR3 DNA sequence: TGCAGCGTCGACAGGGGCGCCACTGAAGCTTTCTTT.

This clonotype was seen many times. The chain joins TRBV2 to TRBJ1-1, with 12 bases fitting TRBD1. The junction had 5 bases not matched to a gene; V was cut back by 4 bases and J by 5 bases. The germline gives CDR1 SNHLY, CDR2 FYNNEI. CDR3 length: 15 amino acids. For the CDR3, the DNA is TGTGCCAGCAGTGGTATGGGACAGGGGGCGACTGAAGCTTTCTTT. Translating gives CASSGMGQGATEAFF.

This clonotype was seen repeatedly, ten times or more. CDR3 bases: TGTGCCAGCAGCTTCGTTGCAGGTCGTCAGGAGACCCAGTACTTC. Translated, it gives CASSFVAGRQETQYF. The J gene is TRBJ2-5, the V gene TRBV7-8; D is unresolved. The V gene lost 3 bases and the J gene lost 5 bases, with 16 bases spanning the gap. The CDR3 is made up of 15 amino acids. Germline assignment: CDR1 SGHVS and CDR2 FQNEAQ.

This clonotype was found a few times. The genes are TRBV7-9 and TRBJ1-2; unclear D gene. The CDR3 sequence is 13 residues long. Deletions cut 3 bases from V and 3 bases from J, with 8 bases between. CDR1 is SEHNR and CDR2 is FQNEAQ in the germline V gene (reference sequence). Here the CDR3 DNA reads TGTGCCAGCAGCTTGCAAACGGACTATGGCTACACCTTC. Translation: CASSLQTDYGYTF.

This clonotype was seen many times. The V and J genes are TRBV2 and TRBJ2-7; D is unresolved. This CDR3 comprises 14 residues. CDR1 and CDR2 (germline): SNHLY, FYNNEI. The ends were cut back, 5 bases at V and 1 base at J, with 12 bases in the middle. CDR3 amino acids: CASSPMGGSYEQYF. CDR3 DNA sequence: TGTGCCAGCAGTCCGATGGGCGGATCCTACGAGCAGTACTTC.

This clonotype appeared many times. This chain connects TRBV7-9 to TRBJ1-2; perhaps TRBD1 as D (5 bases). The V end lost 4 bases, the J end lost 8 bases, and 11 bases lay between the germline ends. The CDR3 loop spans 12 amino acids. Germline V gives CDR1 SEHNR, CDR2 FQNEAQ (reference sequence). CDR3 amino acids: CASSSGPRGYTF. CDR3 bases: TGTGCCAGCAGCTCAGGGCCACGAGGCTACACCTTC.

This clonotype was picked up a small number of times. This may be a read error, as it is one base from a much larger clone. The gene calls are TRBV20-1 and TRBJ2-7, with D unclear. The CDR3 has 11 residues. V shed 3 bases and J shed 5 bases, with 8 bases lying between them. The germline V gene has CDR1 DFQATT and CDR2 SNEGSKA (reference sequence). CDR3 sequence (DNA): TGCAGTGCTAGCGACCCCCACGAGCAGTACTTC. This translates into CSASDPHEQYF.